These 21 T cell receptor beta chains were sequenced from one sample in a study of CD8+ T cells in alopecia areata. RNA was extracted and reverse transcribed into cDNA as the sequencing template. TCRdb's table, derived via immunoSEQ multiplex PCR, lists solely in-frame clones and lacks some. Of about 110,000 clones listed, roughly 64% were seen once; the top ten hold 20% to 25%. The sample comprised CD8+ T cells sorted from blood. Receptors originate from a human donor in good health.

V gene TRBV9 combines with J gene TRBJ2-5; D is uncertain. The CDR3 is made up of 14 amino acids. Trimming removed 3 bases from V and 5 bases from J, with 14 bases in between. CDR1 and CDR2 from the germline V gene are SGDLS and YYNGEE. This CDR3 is CASSDTPDRETQYF. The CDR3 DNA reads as TGTGCCAGCAGCGATACTCCTGACCGGGAGACCCAGTACTTC.

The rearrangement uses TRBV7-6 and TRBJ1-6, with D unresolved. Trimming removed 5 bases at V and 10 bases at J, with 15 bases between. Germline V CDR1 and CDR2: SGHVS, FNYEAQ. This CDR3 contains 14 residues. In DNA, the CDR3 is TGTGCCAGCAGCCCCGGTCGTCAGGACTCACCCCTCCACTTT. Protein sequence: CASSPGRQDSPLHF.

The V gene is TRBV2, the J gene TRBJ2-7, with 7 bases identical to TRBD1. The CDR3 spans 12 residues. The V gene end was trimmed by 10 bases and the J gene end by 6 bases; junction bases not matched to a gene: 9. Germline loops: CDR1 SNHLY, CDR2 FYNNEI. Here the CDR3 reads CATTGVMGEQYF. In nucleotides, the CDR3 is TGTGCCACCACAGGGGTTATGGGCGAGCAGTACTTC.

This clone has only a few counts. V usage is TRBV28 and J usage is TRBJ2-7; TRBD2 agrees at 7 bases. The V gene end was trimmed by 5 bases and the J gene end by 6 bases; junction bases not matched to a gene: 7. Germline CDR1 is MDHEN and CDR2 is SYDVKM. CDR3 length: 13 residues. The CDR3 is CASSVTSWAEQYF. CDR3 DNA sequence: TGTGCCAGCAGTGTGACTAGCTGGGCCGAGCAGTACTTC.

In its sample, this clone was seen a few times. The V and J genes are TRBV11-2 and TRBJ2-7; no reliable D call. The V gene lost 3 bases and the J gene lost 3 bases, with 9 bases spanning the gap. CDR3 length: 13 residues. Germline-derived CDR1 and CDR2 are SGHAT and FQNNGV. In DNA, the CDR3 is TGTGCCAGCAGCTTCCACGGTAACTACGAGCAGTACTTC. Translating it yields CASSFHGNYEQYF.

The CDR3 reads CASTPERGQETQYF. The DNA of the CDR3 is TGTGCCAGCACCCCGGAGAGAGGCCAAGAGACCCAGTACTTC. The J gene is TRBJ2-5, the V gene TRBV7-9; no definite D call. The CDR3 length is 14 residues. The ends were cut back, 7 bases at V and 1 base at J, with 13 bases in the middle. Germline V gene data show CDR1 as SEHNR and CDR2 as FQNEAQ (reference sequence).

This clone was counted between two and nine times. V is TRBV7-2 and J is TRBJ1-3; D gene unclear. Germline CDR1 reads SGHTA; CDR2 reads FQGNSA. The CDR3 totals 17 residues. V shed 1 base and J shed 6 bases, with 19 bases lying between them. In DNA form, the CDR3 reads TGTGCCAGCAGCTTAGGATTGGGTACCCTTCCGGCAAACACCATATATTTT. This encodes CASSLGLGTLPANTIYF.

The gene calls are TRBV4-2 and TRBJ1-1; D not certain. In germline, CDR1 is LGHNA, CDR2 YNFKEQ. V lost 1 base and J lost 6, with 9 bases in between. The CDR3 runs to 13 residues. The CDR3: CASSQGRSAEAFF. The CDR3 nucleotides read TGTGCCAGCAGCCAAGGCCGGAGCGCTGAAGCTTTCTTT.

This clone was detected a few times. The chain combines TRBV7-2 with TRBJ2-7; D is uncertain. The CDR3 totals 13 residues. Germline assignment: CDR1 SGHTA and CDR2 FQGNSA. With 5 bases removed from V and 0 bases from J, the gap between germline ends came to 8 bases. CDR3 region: CASSPTSSYEQYF. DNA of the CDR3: TGTGCCAGCAGCCCGACAAGCTCCTACGAGCAGTACTTC.

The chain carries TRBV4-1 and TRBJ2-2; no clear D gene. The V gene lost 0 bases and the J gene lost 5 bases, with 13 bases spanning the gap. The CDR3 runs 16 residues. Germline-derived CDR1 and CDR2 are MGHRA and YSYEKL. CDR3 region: CASSQDLGYGTGELFF. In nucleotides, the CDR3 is TGCGCCAGCAGCCAAGATCTAGGGTATGGGACCGGGGAGCTGTTTTTT.

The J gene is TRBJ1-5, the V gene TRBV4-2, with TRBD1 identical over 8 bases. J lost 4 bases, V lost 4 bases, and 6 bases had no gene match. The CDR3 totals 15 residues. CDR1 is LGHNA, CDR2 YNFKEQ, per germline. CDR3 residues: CASSLRTGPNQPQHF. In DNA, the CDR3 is TGTGCCAGCAGCCTCCGGACAGGGCCTAATCAGCCCCAGCATTTT.

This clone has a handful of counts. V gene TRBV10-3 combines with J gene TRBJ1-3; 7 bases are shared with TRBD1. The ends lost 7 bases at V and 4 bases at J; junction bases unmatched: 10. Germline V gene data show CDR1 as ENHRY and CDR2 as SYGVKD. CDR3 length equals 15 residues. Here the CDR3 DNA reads TGTGCCATCACAAGGGACAGCTCACCGGGAAACACCATATATTTT. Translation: CAITRDSSPGNTIYF.

The CDR3 loop reads CATSSPGRGNEQFF. The CDR3 DNA follows: TGTGCCACCAGCTCCCCGGGCAGGGGTAATGAGCAGTTCTTC. This rearrangement joins TRBV15 to TRBJ2-1, with D maybe TRBD1 (6 bases). Trimming took 5 bases from V and 7 from J, leaving 15 bases between them. The germline V gene encodes CDR1 LNHNV and CDR2 YYDKDF (reference sequence). The CDR3 spans 14 residues.

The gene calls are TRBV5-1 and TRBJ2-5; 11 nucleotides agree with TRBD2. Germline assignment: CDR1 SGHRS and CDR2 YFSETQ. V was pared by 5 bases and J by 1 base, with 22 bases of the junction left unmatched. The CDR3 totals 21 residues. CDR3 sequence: CASSQTPPTGTSGRSQETQYF. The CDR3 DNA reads TGCGCCAGCAGTCAAACCCCGCCAACCGGGACTAGCGGTAGGTCCCAAGAGACCCAGTACTTC.

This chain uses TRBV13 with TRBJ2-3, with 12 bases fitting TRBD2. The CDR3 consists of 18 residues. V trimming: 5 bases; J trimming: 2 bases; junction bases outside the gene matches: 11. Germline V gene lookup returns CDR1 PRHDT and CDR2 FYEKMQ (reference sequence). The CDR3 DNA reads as TGTGCCAGCAGCGCCCGACTAGCGGGGGTCATAGTCACAGATACGCAGTATTTT. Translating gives CASSARLAGVIVTDTQYF.

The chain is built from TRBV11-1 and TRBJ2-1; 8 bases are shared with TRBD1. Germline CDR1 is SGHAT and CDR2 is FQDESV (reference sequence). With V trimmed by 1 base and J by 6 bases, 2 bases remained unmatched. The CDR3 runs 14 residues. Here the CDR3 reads CASSLGDRLNEQFF. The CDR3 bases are TGTGCCAGCAGCTTAGGGGACAGGCTCAATGAGCAGTTCTTC. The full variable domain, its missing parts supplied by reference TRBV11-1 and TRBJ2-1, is EAEVAQSPRYKITEKSQAVAFWCDPISGHATLYWYRQILGQGPELLVQFQDESVVDDSQLPKDRFSAERLKGVDSTLKIQPAELGDSAMYLCASSLGDRLNEQFFGPGTRLTVL.

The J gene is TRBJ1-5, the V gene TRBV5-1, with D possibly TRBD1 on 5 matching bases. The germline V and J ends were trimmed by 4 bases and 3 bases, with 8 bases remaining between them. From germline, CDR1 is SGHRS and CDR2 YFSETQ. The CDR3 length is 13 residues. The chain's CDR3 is CASSRTPNQPQHF. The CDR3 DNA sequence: TGCGCCAGCAGCCGGACACCCAATCAGCCCCAGCATTTT.

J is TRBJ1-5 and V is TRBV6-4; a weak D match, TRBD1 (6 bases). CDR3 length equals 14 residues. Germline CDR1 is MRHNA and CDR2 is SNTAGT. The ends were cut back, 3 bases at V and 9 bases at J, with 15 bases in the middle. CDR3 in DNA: TGTGCCAGCAGTGAGACAGGAGAGAGGGGGCCCCAGCATTTT. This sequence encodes CASSETGERGPQHF.

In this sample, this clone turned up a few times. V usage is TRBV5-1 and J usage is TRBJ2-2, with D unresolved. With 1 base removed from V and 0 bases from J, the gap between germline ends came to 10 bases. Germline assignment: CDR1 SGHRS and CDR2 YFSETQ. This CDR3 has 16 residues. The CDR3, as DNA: TGCGCCAGCAGCTTGCCCTTCCGGCCGAACACCGGGGAGCTGTTTTTT. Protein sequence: CASSLPFRPNTGELFF. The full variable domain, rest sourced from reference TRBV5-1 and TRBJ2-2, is KAGVTQTPRYLIKTRGQQVTLSCSPISGHRSVSWYQQTPGQGLQFLFEYFSETQRNKGNFPGRFSGRQFSNSRSEMNVSTLELGDSALYLCASSLPFRPNTGELFFGEGSRLTVL.

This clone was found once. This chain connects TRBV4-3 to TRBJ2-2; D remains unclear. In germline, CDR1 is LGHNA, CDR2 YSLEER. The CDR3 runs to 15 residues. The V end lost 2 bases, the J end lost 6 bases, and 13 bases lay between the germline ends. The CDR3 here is CASSQTAGISGELFF. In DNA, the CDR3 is TGCGCCAGCAGCCAAACAGCAGGAATATCCGGGGAGCTGTTTTTT.

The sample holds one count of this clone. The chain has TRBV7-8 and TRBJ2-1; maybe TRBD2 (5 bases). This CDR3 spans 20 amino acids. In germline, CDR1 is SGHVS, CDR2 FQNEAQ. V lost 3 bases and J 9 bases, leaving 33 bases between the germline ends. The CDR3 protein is CASSFPLRWSSPVWTREQFF. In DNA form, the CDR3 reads TGTGCCAGCAGCTTCCCCTTGAGGTGGTCGAGCCCGGTGTGGACTCGTGAGCAGTTCTTC.